One sample yielded the 9 T cell receptor beta chains listed below, sequenced in a study of T cell changes during pregnancy in multiple sclerosis. The data were produced by immunoSEQ multiplex PCR, yet TCRdb's version contains in-frame clones alone and is incomplete. The table lists some 80,000 clones, 91% of them singletons. Sample: peripheral blood, taken in the first trimester of pregnancy. The receptors were gathered from a female donor with multiple sclerosis, enrolled in a pregnancy study.

The rearrangement uses TRBV15 and TRBJ1-3; maybe TRBD1 (5 bases). Germline V lookup: CDR1 LNHNV, CDR2 YYDKDF (reference sequence). The CDR3 totals 16 residues. The ends were cut back, 0 bases at V and 0 bases at J, with 9 bases in the middle. The CDR3 here is CATSREQGGSGNTIYF. CDR3 nucleotides: TGTGCCACCAGCAGAGAGCAGGGCGGCTCTGGAAACACCATATATTTT.

This clone turned up a few times. The gene calls are TRBV27 and TRBJ1-6; D gene unclear. The CDR3 is made up of 16 amino acids. The germline gives CDR1 MNHEY, CDR2 SMNVEV (reference sequence). The germline V and J ends were trimmed by 2 bases and 13 bases, with 21 bases remaining between them. CDR3 residues: CASSLPSRPGRFPLHF. The CDR3 DNA follows: TGTGCCAGCAGTTTACCCTCAAGACCGGGGAGGTTCCCCCTCCACTTT.

CDR3 region: CASSLTGEWGTGELFF. The CDR3 DNA reads TGTGCCAGCAGTTTGACAGGAGAGTGGGGCACCGGGGAGCTGTTTTTT. The chain joins TRBV6-5 to TRBJ2-2, with a tentative D call TRBD1 (6 bases). V gave up 4 bases and J gave up 4 bases, with 16 bases separating them. CDR1 and CDR2 from the germline V gene are MNHEY and SVGAGI. The CDR3 sequence is 16 residues long.

The chain combines TRBV2 with TRBJ2-1, with D uncertain. Germline lookup yields CDR1 SNHLY and CDR2 FYNNEI. Deletions cut 4 bases from V and 5 bases from J, with 15 bases between. The CDR3 covers 15 residues. CDR3: CASSGAVWFNNEQFF. The DNA for the CDR3 is TGTGCCAGCAGTGGGGCAGTGTGGTTCAACAATGAGCAGTTCTTC.

The chain recombines TRBV4-2 with TRBJ2-3, with 15 bases matching TRBD2. The V gene's germline CDR1 is LGHNA and CDR2 YNFKEQ. V shed 1 base, J shed 5 bases, and the junction held 10 bases outside the gene matches. The CDR3 runs to 19 residues. CDR3: CASSQGGMPGLAGGDTQYF. In DNA form, the CDR3 reads TGTGCCAGCAGCCAAGGTGGAATGCCGGGACTAGCGGGAGGAGATACGCAGTATTTT.

The chain has TRBV4-1 and TRBJ2-4, with 12 bases matching TRBD2. V lost 4 bases to trimming and J lost 0 bases; unmatched junction nucleotides: 10. Germline V gene data show CDR1 as MGHRA and CDR2 as YSYEKL. The CDR3 is 19 amino acids. Here the CDR3 reads CASSPGLKGLAGAKNIQYF. The CDR3 DNA sequence: TGCGCCAGCAGCCCCGGATTAAAGGGACTAGCGGGAGCCAAAAACATTCAGTACTTC.

V is TRBV6-1 and J is TRBJ2-3, with D perhaps matching TRBD1 (5 bases). V was pared by 4 bases and J by 3 bases, with 14 bases between. This CDR3 has 15 amino acids. CDR1 MNHNS and CDR2 SASEGT come from the germline V gene. CDR3 in amino acids: CASSASVGRTDTQYF. The CDR3 bases are TGTGCCAGCAGTGCCTCCGTGGGGCGGACAGATACGCAGTATTTT.

The chain has TRBV4-3 and TRBJ2-4; the D is unclear. V was trimmed by 0 bases and J by 0 bases, leaving 9 bases between them. Germline V gene data show CDR1 as LGHNA and CDR2 as YSLEER. The CDR3 contains 16 residues. CDR3 bases: TGCGCCAGCAGCCAAGAATGGGCGAAAGCCAAAAACATTCAGTACTTC. Its protein product is CASSQEWAKAKNIQYF.

The V call is TRBV4-1, the J call TRBJ1-1; 7 bases align to TRBD1. Germline CDR1 MGHRA, CDR2 YSYEKL. V shed 4 bases, J shed 8 bases, and the junction held 10 bases outside the gene matches. The CDR3 length is 14 residues. The CDR3: CASSLRQGLEEAFF. The CDR3 region has the DNA TGCGCCAGCAGCCTAAGACAGGGTCTCGAGGAAGCTTTCTTT.